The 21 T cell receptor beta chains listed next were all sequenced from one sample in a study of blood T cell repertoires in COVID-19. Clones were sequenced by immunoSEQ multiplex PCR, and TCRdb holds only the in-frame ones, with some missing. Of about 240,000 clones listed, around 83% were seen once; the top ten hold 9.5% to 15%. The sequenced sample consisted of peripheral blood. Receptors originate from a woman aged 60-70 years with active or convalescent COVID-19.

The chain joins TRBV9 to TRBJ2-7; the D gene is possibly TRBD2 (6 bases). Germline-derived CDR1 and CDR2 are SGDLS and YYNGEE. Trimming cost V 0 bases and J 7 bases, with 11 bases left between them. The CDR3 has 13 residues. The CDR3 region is CASSVVSGGEQYF. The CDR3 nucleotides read TGTGCCAGCAGCGTAGTTAGCGGCGGGGAGCAGTACTTC.

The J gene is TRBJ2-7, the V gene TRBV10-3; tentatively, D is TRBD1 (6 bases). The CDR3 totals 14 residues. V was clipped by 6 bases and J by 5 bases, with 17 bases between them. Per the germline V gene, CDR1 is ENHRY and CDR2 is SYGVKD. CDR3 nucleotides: TGTGCCATCAGCAGGGGCAGGTCAGGCGACGAGCAGTACTTC. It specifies CAISRGRSGDEQYF.

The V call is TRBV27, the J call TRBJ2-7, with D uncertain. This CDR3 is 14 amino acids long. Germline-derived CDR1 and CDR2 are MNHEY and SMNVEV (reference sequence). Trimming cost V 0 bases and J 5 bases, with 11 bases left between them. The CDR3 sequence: CASSLSSYSDEQYF. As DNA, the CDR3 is TGTGCCAGCAGTTTATCTTCCTACAGTGACGAGCAGTACTTC.

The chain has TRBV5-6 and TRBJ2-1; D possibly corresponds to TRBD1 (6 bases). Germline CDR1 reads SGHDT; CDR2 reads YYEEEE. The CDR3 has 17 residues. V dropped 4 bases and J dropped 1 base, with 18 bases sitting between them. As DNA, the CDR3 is TGTGCCAGCAGCCTGTCCCAGGGGATTCGGTCCTACAATGAGCAGTTCTTC. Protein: CASSLSQGIRSYNEQFF.

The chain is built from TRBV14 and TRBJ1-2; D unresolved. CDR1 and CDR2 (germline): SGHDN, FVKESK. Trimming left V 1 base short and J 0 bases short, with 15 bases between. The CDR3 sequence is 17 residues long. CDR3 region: CASSQGAPTEPNYGYTF. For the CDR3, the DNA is TGTGCCAGCAGCCAAGGGGCCCCTACAGAGCCTAACTATGGCTACACCTTC.

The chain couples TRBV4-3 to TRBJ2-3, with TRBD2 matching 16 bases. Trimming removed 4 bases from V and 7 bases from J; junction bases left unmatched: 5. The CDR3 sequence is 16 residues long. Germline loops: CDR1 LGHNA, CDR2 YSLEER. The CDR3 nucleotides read TGCGCCAGCAGCCCCGGGACTAGCGGGGGGGCATATACGCAGTATTTT. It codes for CASSPGTSGGAYTQYF.

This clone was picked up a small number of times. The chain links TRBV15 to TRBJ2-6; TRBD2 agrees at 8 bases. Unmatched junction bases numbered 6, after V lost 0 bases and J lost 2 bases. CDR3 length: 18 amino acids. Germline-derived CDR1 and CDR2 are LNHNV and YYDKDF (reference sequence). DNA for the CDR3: TGTGCCACCAGCAGAGATAGTCGGGGGGGCACTGGGGCCAACGTCCTGACTTTC. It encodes CATSRDSRGGTGANVLTF.

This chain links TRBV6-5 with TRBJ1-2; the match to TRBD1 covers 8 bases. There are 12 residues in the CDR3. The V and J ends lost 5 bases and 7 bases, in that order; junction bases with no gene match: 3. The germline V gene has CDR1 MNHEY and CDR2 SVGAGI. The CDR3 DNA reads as TGTGCCAGCAGTACAACAGGGGGTGGCTACACCTTC. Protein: CASSTTGGGYTF.

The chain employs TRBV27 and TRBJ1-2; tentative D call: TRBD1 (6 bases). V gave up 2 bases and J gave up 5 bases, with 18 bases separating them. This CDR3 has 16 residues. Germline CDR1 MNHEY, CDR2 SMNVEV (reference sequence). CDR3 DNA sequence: TGTGCCAGCAGTTTAAGCAGTGGGGGCGCTGGATATGGCTACACCTTC. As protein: CASSLSSGGAGYGYTF.

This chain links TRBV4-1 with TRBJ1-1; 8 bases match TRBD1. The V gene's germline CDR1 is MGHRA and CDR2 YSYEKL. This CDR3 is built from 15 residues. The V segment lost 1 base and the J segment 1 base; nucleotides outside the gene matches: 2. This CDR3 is CASSQVGTGNTEAFF. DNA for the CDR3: TGCGCCAGCAGCCAAGTAGGGACAGGGAACACTGAAGCTTTCTTT.

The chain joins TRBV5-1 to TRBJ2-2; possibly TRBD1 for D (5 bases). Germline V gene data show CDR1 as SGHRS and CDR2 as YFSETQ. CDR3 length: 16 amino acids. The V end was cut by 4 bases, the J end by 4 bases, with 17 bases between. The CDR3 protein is CASSPRAGLGTGELFF. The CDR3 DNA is TGCGCCAGCAGCCCCAGGGCAGGGCTAGGCACCGGGGAGCTGTTTTTT.

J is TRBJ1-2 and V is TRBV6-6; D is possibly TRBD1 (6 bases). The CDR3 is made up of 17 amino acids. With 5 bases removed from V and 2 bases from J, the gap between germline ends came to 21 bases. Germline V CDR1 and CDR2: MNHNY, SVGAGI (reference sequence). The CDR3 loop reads CASSPSLGAGENYGYTF. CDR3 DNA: TGTGCCAGCAGTCCAAGTTTGGGGGCAGGGGAAAACTATGGCTACACCTTC.

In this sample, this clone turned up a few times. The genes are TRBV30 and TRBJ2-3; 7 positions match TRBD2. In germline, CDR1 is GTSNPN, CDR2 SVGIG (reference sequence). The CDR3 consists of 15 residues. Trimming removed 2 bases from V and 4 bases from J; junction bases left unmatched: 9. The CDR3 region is CAWSPVRLASDTQYF. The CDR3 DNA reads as TGTGCCTGGAGTCCGGTGAGACTAGCATCAGATACGCAGTATTTT.

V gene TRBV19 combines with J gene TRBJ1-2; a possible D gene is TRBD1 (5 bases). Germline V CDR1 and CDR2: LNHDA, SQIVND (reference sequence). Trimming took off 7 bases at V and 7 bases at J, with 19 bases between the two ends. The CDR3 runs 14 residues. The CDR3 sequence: CASKETATLPGYTF. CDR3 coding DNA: TGTGCCAGTAAGGAGACAGCCACCCTCCCTGGCTACACCTTC.

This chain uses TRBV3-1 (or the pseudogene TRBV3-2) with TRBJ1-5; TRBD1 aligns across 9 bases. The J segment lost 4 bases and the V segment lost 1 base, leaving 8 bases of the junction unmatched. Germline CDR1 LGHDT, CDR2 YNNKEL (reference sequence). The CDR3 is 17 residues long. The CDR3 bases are TGTGCCAGCAGCCAAGGGGTCCGGACAGGGGAGAATCAGCCCCAGCATTTT. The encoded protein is CASSQGVRTGENQPQHF.

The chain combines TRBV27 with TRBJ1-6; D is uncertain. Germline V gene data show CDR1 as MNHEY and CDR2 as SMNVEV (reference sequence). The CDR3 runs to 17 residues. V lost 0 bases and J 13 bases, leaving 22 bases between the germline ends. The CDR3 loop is CASSLSRAQAGLPPLHF. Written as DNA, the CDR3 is TGTGCCAGCAGTTTATCGAGGGCTCAGGCGGGCCTCCCGCCCCTCCACTTT.

The CDR3 DNA reads as TGTGCCAGCAGTATTGAGGGGAGGGGCTATGGCTACACCTTC. This codes for CASSIEGRGYGYTF. The genes are TRBV25-1 and TRBJ1-2, with D perhaps TRBD1 (5 bases). CDR1 MGHDK and CDR2 SYGVNS come from the germline V gene. The CDR3 has 14 residues. V was pared by 5 bases and J by 4 bases, with 14 bases between.

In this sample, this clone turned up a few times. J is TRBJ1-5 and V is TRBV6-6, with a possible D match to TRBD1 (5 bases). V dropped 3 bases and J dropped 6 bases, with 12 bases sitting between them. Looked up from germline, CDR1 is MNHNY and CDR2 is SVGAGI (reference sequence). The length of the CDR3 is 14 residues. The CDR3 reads CASSYSGDSQPQHF. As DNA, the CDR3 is TGTGCCAGCAGTTATTCGGGGGATTCTCAGCCCCAGCATTTT.

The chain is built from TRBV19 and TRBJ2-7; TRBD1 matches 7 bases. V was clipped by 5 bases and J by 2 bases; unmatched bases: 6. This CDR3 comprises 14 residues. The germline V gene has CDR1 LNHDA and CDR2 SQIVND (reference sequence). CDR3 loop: CASSPDREAYEQYF. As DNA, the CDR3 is TGTGCCAGTAGTCCCGACAGGGAAGCCTACGAGCAGTACTTC.

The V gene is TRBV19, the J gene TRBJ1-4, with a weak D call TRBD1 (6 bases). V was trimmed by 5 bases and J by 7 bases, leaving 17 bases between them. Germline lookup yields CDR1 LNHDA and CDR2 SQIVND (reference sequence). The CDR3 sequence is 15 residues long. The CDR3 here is CASSRGGGGSEKLFF. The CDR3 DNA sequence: TGTGCCAGTAGTCGGGGCGGGGGCGGTTCTGAAAAACTGTTTTTT.

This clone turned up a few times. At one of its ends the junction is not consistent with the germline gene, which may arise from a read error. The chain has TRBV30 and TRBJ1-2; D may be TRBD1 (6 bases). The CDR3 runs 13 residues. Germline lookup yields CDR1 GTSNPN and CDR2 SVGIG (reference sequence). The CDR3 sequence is CAWRVIGAGGAPF. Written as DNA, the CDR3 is TGTGCCTGGAGGGTCATCGGTGCGGGGGGCGCGCCCTTC.